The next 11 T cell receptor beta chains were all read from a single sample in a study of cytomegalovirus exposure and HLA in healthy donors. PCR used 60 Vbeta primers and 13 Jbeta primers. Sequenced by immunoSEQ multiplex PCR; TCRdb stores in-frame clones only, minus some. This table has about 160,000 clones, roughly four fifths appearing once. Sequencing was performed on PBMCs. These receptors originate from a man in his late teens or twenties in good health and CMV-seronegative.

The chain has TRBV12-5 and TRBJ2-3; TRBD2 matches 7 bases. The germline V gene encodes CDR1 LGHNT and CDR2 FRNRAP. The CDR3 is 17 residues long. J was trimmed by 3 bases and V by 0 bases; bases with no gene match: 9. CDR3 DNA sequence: TGTGCTAGTGGTTTGGTCGCGGGTGGAGCGGGGACAGATACGCAGTATTTT. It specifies CASGLVAGGAGTDTQYF.

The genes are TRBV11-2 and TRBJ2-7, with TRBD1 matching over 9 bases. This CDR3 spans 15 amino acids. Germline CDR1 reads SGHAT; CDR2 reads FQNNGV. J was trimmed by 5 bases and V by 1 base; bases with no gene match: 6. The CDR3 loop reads CASSLGFTGGNEQYF. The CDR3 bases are TGTGCCAGCAGCTTAGGGTTCACAGGGGGCAACGAGCAGTACTTC.

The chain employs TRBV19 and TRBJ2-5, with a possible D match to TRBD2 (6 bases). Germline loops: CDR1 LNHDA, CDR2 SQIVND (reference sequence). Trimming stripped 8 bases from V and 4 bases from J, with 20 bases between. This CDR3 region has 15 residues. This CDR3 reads CASGTLAEGPETQYF. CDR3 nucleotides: TGTGCCAGTGGGACTTTGGCGGAGGGGCCAGAGACCCAGTACTTC.

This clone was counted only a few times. In DNA, the CDR3 is TGTGCCAGCAGACTAGCGGGAGACACCGGGGAGCTGTTTTTT. The encoded protein is CASRLAGDTGELFF. This chain links TRBV6-1 with TRBJ2-2; 11 bases fit TRBD2. CDR3 length: 14 residues. Germline values: CDR1 MNHNS, CDR2 SASEGT. With 6 bases clipped from V and 3 bases from J, the junction kept 0 bases outside the gene matches.

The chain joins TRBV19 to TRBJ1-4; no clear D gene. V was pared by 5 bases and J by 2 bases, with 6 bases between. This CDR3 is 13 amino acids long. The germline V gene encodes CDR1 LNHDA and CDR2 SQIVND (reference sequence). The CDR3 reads CASSGQTNEKLFF. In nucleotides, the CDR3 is TGTGCCAGTAGTGGGCAGACTAATGAAAAACTGTTTTTT.

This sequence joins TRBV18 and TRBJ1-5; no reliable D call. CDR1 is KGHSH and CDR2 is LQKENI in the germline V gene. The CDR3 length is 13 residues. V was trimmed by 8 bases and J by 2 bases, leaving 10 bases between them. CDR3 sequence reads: CASQLEGNQPQHF. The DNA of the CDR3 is TGTGCCAGCCAATTGGAGGGCAATCAGCCCCAGCATTTT.

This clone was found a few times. The DNA for the CDR3 is TGTGCCAGCAGCCAGGGGGGTTCCTCCTACGAGCAGTACTTC. Its translation is CASSQGGSSYEQYF. V gene TRBV7-2 combines with J gene TRBJ2-7; a possible D gene is TRBD1 (7 bases). Germline CDR1 and CDR2: SGHTA and FQGNSA. V was clipped by 5 bases and J by 0 bases, with 11 bases between them. This CDR3 region has 14 residues.

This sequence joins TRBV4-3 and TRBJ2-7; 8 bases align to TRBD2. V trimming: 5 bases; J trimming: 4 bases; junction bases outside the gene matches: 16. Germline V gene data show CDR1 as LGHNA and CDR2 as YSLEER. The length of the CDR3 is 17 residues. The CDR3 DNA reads TGCGCCAGCAGCTTAGTGCCCGGTACTAGCGGACTATACGAGCAGTACTTC. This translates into CASSLVPGTSGLYEQYF.

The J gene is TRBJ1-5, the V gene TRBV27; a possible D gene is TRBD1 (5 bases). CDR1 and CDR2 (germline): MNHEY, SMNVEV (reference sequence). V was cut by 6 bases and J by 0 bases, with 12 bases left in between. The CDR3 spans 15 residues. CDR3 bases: TGTGCCAGCAGCCGACAGTGGCATAGCAATCAGCCCCAGCATTTT. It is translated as CASSRQWHSNQPQHF.

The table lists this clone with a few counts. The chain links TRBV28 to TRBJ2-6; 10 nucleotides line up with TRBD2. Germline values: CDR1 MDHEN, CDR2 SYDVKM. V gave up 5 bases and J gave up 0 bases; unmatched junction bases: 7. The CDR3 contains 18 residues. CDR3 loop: CASSPTSGLLSGANVLTF. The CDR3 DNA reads TGTGCCAGCAGTCCGACTAGCGGGCTACTCTCTGGGGCCAACGTCCTGACTTTC.

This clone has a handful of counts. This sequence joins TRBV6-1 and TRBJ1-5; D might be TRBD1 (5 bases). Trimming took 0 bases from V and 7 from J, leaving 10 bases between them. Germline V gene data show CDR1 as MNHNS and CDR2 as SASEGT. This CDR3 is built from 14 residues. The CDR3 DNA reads TGTGCCAGCAGTGAAGCGTCGGGGGGACAGCCCCAGCATTTT. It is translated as CASSEASGGQPQHF.